This T cell receptor (beta chain) comes out of a study of blood T cell repertoires in COVID-19. Background on the study: Donors in the United States, Italy and Spain gave samples during acute or convalescent COVID-19. PBMCs, B-cell-depleted T cells, or T cells were the source of the cDNA or gDNA that made up the material.

The protocol was immunoSEQ multiplex PCR, while the TCRdb copy is restricted to in-frame clones and leaves out a portion. The data contain almost 300,000 clones, 85% to 90% of them singletons. Seattle patient enrollment occurred during active infection, with longitudinal follow-up thereafter. V lost 8 bases to trimming and J lost 1 base, with 9 bases between them. Germline V gene lookup returns CDR1 SNHLY and CDR2 FYNNEI. CDR3 length equals 12 residues. Sequenced material: peripheral blood. The sequence was collected from a woman in her twenties or thirties with COVID-19, enrolled during active disease. This sequence joins TRBV2 and TRBJ2-7; a weak D match, TRBD2 (5 bases). The CDR3 is CASDGESYEQYF. The CDR3 DNA follows: TGTGCCAGCGACGGGGAATCCTACGAGCAGTACTTC. Combining the CDR3 with reference TRBV2 and TRBJ2-7 gives the whole variable domain EPEVTQTPSHQVTQMGQEVILRCVPISNHLYFYWYRQILGQKVEFLVSFYNNEISEKSEIFDDQFSVERPDGSNFTLKIRSTKLEDSAMYFCASDGESYEQYFGPGTRLTVT.